This T cell receptor (beta chain) is from a study of neurological immune-mediated disorders. Overall study results and limits: Whereas HTLV-1-associated myelopathy showed the most TCR clonal expansion, multiple sclerosis showed the least, with levels below those of healthy controls.

Approximately 920,000 sorted CD4+ or CD8+ T cells made each library. For this clonotype: Its antigen is not identified.

It was by 5'RACE with 10-nucleotide random UMIs that the cDNA was made. TCRdb used MiXCR to reprocess the 5' RACE reads, holding one entry per CDR3 protein. This repertoire shows 25,000 to 35,000 distinct CDR3 sequences, 5.5% to 6% found once; its top ten account for roughly 2%. Input material: CD4+ T cells from blood. This TCR was sampled from a woman in her forties or fifties in good health.

CDR3 sequence reads: CATLTGREQFF. CDR3 nucleotide sequence: TGTGCCACCCTCACAGGACGAGAGCAGTTCTTC. The V call is TRBV19, the J call TRBJ2-1; the D gene is possibly TRBD1 (5 bases). Germline CDR1 is LNHDA and CDR2 is SQIVND (reference sequence). V was pared by 10 bases and J by 10 bases, with 14 bases between. The CDR3 sequence is 11 residues long.